Listed below are T cell receptor beta chains from one sample, sequenced in a study of shared clonotypes between healthy human individuals. Assay: immunoSEQ multiplex PCR; the TCRdb copy retains only in-frame clones and omits some. The repertoire holds around 1.4 million clones, with approximately 98.5% as singletons. Source material: naive CD4+ T cells sorted from blood. The receptors were sampled from a man between 25 and 39 years old in good health. Each CDR3 is given with its conserved first and last residue. D genes are given only for firm matches. Rows give clone size only sometimes, using once, few, many, or a class for an expanded clone.

cdr3_aa cdr3_nt j_call v_call clone_size d_call
CASGTGGGTDTQYF TGTGCCAGCGGGACAGGGGGCGGCACAGATACGCAGTATTTT TRBJ2-3 TRBV7-9 . TRBD1
CASSLLGQGEQYF TGTGCCAGCAGCCTACTGGGACAGGGGGAGCAGTACTTC TRBJ2-7 TRBV7-8 . TRBD1
CASSAGTKFRDDNYEQYF TGTGCCAGCAGCGCCGGGACAAAATTCCGGGACGACAACTACGAGCAGTACTTC TRBJ2-7 TRBV5-4 . .
CASSESGSNEKLFF TGTGCCAGCAGTGAATCGGGCTCTAATGAAAAACTGTTTTTT TRBJ1-4 TRBV6-1 . .
CASSNADYNEQFF TGTGCCAGCAGCAATGCCGACTACAATGAGCAGTTCTTC TRBJ2-1 TRBV5-4 . .
CASSPGAGGLTDTQYF TGTGCCAGCAGCCCCGGGGCGGGAGGCCTCACAGATACGCAGTATTTT TRBJ2-3 TRBV7-6 . TRBD2
CASSPGGTGTDTQYF TGTGCCAGCTCACCTGGAGGGACAGGGACAGATACGCAGTATTTT TRBJ2-3 TRBV18 once TRBD1
CASSQDHRFRADEQFF TGTGCCAGCAGCCAAGATCATCGATTCAGGGCGGATGAGCAGTTCTTC TRBJ2-1 TRBV14 . .
CASSPARVAYEQYF TGTGCCAGCAGCCCTGCTAGGGTAGCATACGAGCAGTACTTC TRBJ2-7 TRBV13 . .
CASSFSGRFITGELFF TGTGCCAGCAGCTTTAGCGGGAGGTTCATCACCGGGGAGCTGTTTTTT TRBJ2-2 TRBV9 . TRBD2
CATRVGLAGTYEQYF TGTGCCACCAGGGTGGGACTAGCGGGGACCTACGAGCAGTACTTC TRBJ2-7 TRBV15 once TRBD2
CASSLSYGGNGELFF TGTGCCAGCAGCTTGAGTTACGGGGGTAACGGGGAGCTGTTTTTT TRBJ2-2 TRBV5-8 . .
CASGLVAAGGNEQFF TGTGCTAGTGGTTTGGTAGCGGCAGGTGGCAATGAGCAGTTCTTC TRBJ2-1 TRBV12-5 . .
CASTIRGNYGYTF TGTGCCAGCACCATCAGGGGTAACTATGGCTACACCTTC TRBJ1-2 TRBV2 . .
CAISARPLF TGTGCCATCAGTGCCCGACCCCTCTTC TRBJ2-7 TRBV10-3 . .
CAISGGQLKNTEAFF TGTGCCATCAGTGGGGGACAGTTGAAGAACACTGAAGCTTTCTTT TRBJ1-1 TRBV10-3 . TRBD1
CASSHGQQETQYF TGTGCCAGCAGCCATGGACAGCAAGAGACCCAGTACTTC TRBJ2-5 TRBV6-6 . .
CASRAPNTEAFF TGTGCCAGCCGCGCCCCGAACACTGAAGCTTTCTTT TRBJ1-1 TRBV5-4 . .
CASSLGTGSPNTIYF TGCGCCAGCAGCTTGGGGACAGGGAGCCCGAACACCATATATTTT TRBJ1-3 TRBV5-1 . TRBD1
CASRTYGGQVNTGELFF TGTGCCAGTAGGACTTATGGGGGACAGGTGAACACCGGGGAGCTGTTTTTT TRBJ2-2 TRBV19 . TRBD1
CASRPAVAYNEQFF TGCGCCAGCAGACCAGCGGTAGCCTACAATGAGCAGTTCTTC TRBJ2-1 TRBV5-1 . .
CASSYPGQGASGYTF TGTGCCAGCTCGTATCCGGGACAGGGGGCGAGTGGCTACACCTTC TRBJ1-2 TRBV18 . TRBD1
CASSLGQLYEQYF TGTGCCAGCAGCCTGGGACAGCTCTACGAGCAGTACTTC TRBJ2-7 TRBV7-3 . TRBD1
CASSLIDIQNTIYF TGTGCCAGCAGCTTGATCGACATTCAAAACACCATATATTTT TRBJ1-3 TRBV5-6 . .
CASSLALGQAFF TGTGCCAGCAGCTTAGCCTTGGGGCAGGCTTTCTTT TRBJ1-1 TRBV7-6 . .
CASAPLRGADSYNEQFF TGTGCCAGCGCCCCCCTCCGAGGAGCGGACTCCTACAATGAGCAGTTCTTC TRBJ2-1 TRBV28 . .
CASSVGVEAYEQYF TGTGCCAGCAGCGTAGGGGTGGAGGCCTACGAGCAGTACTTC TRBJ2-7 TRBV9 . .
CASSPGGRGYEQYF TGTGCCAGCAGCCCCGGCGGAAGAGGCTACGAGCAGTACTTC TRBJ2-7 TRBV5-4 . .
CASSEALTDYSNQPQHF TGTGCCAGCAGTGAAGCGCTGACAGATTACAGCAATCAGCCCCAGCATTTT TRBJ1-5 TRBV2 . .
CSARPRNEQFF TGCAGTGCTCGGCCACGGAATGAGCAGTTCTTC TRBJ2-1 TRBV20-1 . .